The source of this T cell receptor beta chain is a study of T-cell memory formation after mild COVID-19. The CDR3 loop spans 16 amino acids. Trimming removed 3 bases from V and 16 bases from J; junction bases left unmatched: 19. Germline V lookup: CDR1 MGHRA, CDR2 YSYEKL. This clonotype was counted only a few times. What it binds is not known. Each CDR3 protein is one row after TCRdb ran MiXCR on the 5' RACE reads. This sample has about 150,000 distinct CDR3 sequences, with approximately 26% found just once. Findings and caveats of the study: That cross-reactive memory joined was suggested by some responding clones appearing in pre-infection memory. There was a balanced CD4/CD8 profile in clones contracting day 15 to 85, and later expanders leaned CD4+.

The gene calls are TRBV4-1 and TRBJ1-4; 8 bases match TRBD1. The specimen sequenced was PBMCs or a T cell subset sorted from them (not recorded which). This clonotype was obtained from an adult woman who had mild COVID-19 (a few samples of this study predate the infection). Cell type and time point are not known. The CDR3 sequence is CASSQESRGTGVSPFF. The DNA for the CDR3 is TGCGCCAGCAGCCAGGAATCCCGCGGGACAGGCGTATCCCCGTTTTTT.